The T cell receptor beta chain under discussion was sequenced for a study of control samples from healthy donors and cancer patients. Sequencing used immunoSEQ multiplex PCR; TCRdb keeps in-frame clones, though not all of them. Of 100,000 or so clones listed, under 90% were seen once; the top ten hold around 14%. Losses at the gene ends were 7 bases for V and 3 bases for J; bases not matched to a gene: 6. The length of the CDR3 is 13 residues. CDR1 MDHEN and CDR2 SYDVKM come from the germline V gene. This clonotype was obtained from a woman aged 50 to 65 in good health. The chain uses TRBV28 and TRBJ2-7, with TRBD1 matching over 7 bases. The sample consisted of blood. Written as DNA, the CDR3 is TGTGCCAGCACTACGGGACAGAGCTACGAGCAGTACTTC. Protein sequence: CASTTGQSYEQYF.